The sequence of this TCR beta chain was determined in a study of T-cell reconstitution after alpha-beta-depleted transplantation in children. Study results and caveats: Approximately two months post-transplant, alpha-beta T cells reportedly originated from several hundred expanded graft clones.

As it was prepared, the TCRbeta library received unique molecular identifiers. TCRdb reanalysed the PCR reads using MiXCR and keeps one entry per CDR3 protein. The sample shows 200,000 to 250,000 distinct CDR3 sequences, about 11% of them seen only once. Concerning this clonotype: Its antigen is currently unknown. Compared with germline, one end of the junction differs, possibly owing to a read error.

The sequence came from a child younger than two with acute myeloid leukemia, due to receive a stem cell transplant. The sequenced sample was PBMCs, obtained before TCRalphabeta/CD19-depleted stem cell transplant.

CDR3 DNA: TGTGCCAACAGGGGACTAGCGGGAGAGGGTTTT. This gives the protein CANRGLAGEGF. The chain combines TRBV12-3 or TRBV12-4 with TRBJ2-3, with 14 bases aligning to TRBD2. The CDR3 has 11 residues.